A single sample is the source of the 30 T cell receptor beta chains below, sequenced in a study of graft-versus-host responses after intestinal transplantation. No antigen is known for these receptors. TCRdb's table, derived via immunoSEQ multiplex PCR, lists solely in-frame clones and lacks some. The sample records 110,000 to 150,000 clones, around nine tenths being singletons. The sequencing here drew on unstimulated CD4+ T cells sorted from spleen or lymph node cells, taken before intestinal transplant. The source is a human donor who received an intestinal transplant.

The rearrangement links TRBV7-9 to TRBJ2-4, with D possibly TRBD1 on 6 matching bases. Trimming left V 5 bases short and J 0 bases short, with 23 bases between. The CDR3 is 19 amino acids. Germline V lookup: CDR1 SEHNR, CDR2 FQNEAQ (reference sequence). CDR3 nucleotide sequence: TGTGCCAGCAGCCAGGGGACGGGGCTTGCCATTGGAGCCAAAAACATTCAGTACTTC. This gives the protein CASSQGTGLAIGAKNIQYF.

The chain recombines TRBV6-5 with TRBJ1-2; D might be TRBD1 (6 bases). CDR1 and CDR2 (germline): MNHEY, SVGAGI. V gave up 5 bases and J gave up 2 bases, with 12 bases separating them. CDR3 size: 14 residues. CDR3 nucleotide sequence: TGTGCCAGCAGTCTCAGGGGAGGAAACTATGGCTACACCTTC. It translates to CASSLRGGNYGYTF.

V usage is TRBV6-5 and J usage is TRBJ2-7, with unresolved D. Germline-derived CDR1 and CDR2 are MNHEY and SVGAGI. This CDR3 is built from 15 residues. Trimming shortened V by 7 bases and J by 1 base, and 17 bases separated the two germline ends. Written as DNA, the CDR3 is TGTGCCAGCATGACGGCAGGACCCGTATCCTACGAGCAGTACTTC. Translation: CASMTAGPVSYEQYF.

The rearrangement joins TRBV9 to TRBJ2-1; 11 bases fit TRBD2. The V gene's germline CDR1 is SGDLS and CDR2 YYNGEE. The CDR3 is 15 residues long. The V segment lost 0 bases and the J segment 9 bases; nucleotides outside the gene matches: 5. The CDR3 protein is CASSVGTSGLGEQFF. The CDR3 coding sequence is TGTGCCAGCAGCGTAGGGACTAGCGGGTTAGGTGAGCAGTTCTTC.

This chain uses TRBV28 with TRBJ2-3; D tentatively fits TRBD1 or TRBD2 (5 bases each). CDR3 length: 14 amino acids. Trimming cost V 3 bases and J 1 base, with 8 bases left between them. In germline, CDR1 is MDHEN, CDR2 SYDVKM. The CDR3, as DNA: TGTGCCAGCAGTTTTTGGGGACGCACAGATACGCAGTATTTT. It yields the protein CASSFWGRTDTQYF. The variable domain in full, completed from reference TRBV28 and TRBJ2-3, reads DVKVTQSSRYLVKRTGEKVFLECVQDMDHENMFWYRQDPGLGLRLIYFSYDVKMKEKGDIPEGYSVSREKKERFSLILESASTNQTSMYLCASSFWGRTDTQYFGPGTRLTVL.

The chain recombines TRBV28 with TRBJ1-2; tentatively, D is TRBD1 (6 bases). Trimming pared 6 bases from V and 0 bases from J, leaving 14 bases between. The length of the CDR3 is 15 residues. Germline values: CDR1 MDHEN, CDR2 SYDVKM. For the CDR3, the DNA is TGTGCCAGCAGGCCCCCTGGGACACCTAACTATGGCTACACCTTC. It yields the protein CASRPPGTPNYGYTF.

V and J are TRBV5-6 and TRBJ1-4, with D uncertain. Trimming removed 0 bases at V and 4 bases at J, with 7 bases between. The CDR3 sequence is 14 residues long. Per germline, CDR1 SGHDT and CDR2 YYEEEE. The CDR3 DNA sequence: TGTGCCAGCAGCTTGGCCCAGCTTAATGAAAAACTGTTTTTT. Its translation: CASSLAQLNEKLFF. Filled out from reference TRBV5-6 and TRBJ1-4, the complete variable domain reads DAGVTQSPTHLIKTRGQQVTLRCSPKSGHDTVSWYQQALGQGPQFIFQYYEEEERQRGNFPDRFSGHQFPNYSSELNVNALLLGDSALYLCASSLAQLNEKLFFGSGTQLSVL.

With regard to this clone: Different DNA sequences within this sample yield the same CDR3. This chain uses TRBV9 with TRBJ2-5, with D perhaps being TRBD1 or TRBD2 (6 bases each). V shed 0 bases and J shed 3 bases, with 9 bases lying between them. Germline V CDR1 and CDR2: SGDLS, YYNGEE. This CDR3 is built from 14 residues. This CDR3 reads CASSVGGGKETQYF. The CDR3 DNA is TGTGCCAGCAGCGTAGGAGGGGGGAAAGAGACCCAGTACTTC.

This clone showed up just a few times. The chain is built from TRBV10-3 and TRBJ2-7; tentatively, D is TRBD2 (5 bases). CDR3 length: 12 amino acids. Per the germline V gene, CDR1 is ENHRY and CDR2 is SYGVKD. Trimming stripped 3 bases from V and 6 bases from J, with 9 bases between. The CDR3 DNA follows: TGTGCCATCAGTGACTCGGGGTTCGAGCAGTACTTC. Amino acids: CAISDSGFEQYF.

V gene TRBV27 combines with J gene TRBJ1-1, with D perhaps TRBD1 (6 bases). CDR3 length equals 14 residues. The V gene lost 3 bases and the J gene lost 7 bases, with 15 bases spanning the gap. Germline assignment: CDR1 MNHEY and CDR2 SMNVEV (reference sequence). As DNA, the CDR3 is TGTGCCAGCAGTTTTCTAGGGGGGGGAATTGAAGCTTTCTTT. Its protein product is CASSFLGGGIEAFF.

The chain carries TRBV27 and TRBJ1-4, with a tentative D call TRBD1 (6 bases). V was shortened by 2 bases and J by 6 bases, with 10 bases between the two germline ends. The germline V gene has CDR1 MNHEY and CDR2 SMNVEV (reference sequence). CDR3 size: 14 residues. The DNA for the CDR3 is TGTGCCAGCAGTTTAGGAGGGGGGGATGAAAAACTGTTTTTT. Translating gives CASSLGGGDEKLFF.

The V gene is TRBV7-2, the J gene TRBJ2-7; TRBD2 matches at 13 bases. The germline V gene encodes CDR1 SGHTA and CDR2 FQGNSA. V dropped 5 bases and J dropped 3; count of bases not matched to a gene: 13. This CDR3 region has 18 residues. The CDR3 spells CASSRGLAGSSSGYEQYF. The CDR3 nucleotides are TGTGCCAGCAGCCGGGGACTAGCGGGATCCAGCAGCGGCTACGAGCAGTACTTC.

This sequence joins TRBV6-5 and TRBJ1-1; D gene uncertain. Per germline, CDR1 MNHEY and CDR2 SVGAGI. V lost 5 bases and J 3 bases, leaving 13 bases between the germline ends. The CDR3 has 14 amino acids. The CDR3 here is CASSPKRVYTEAFF. The CDR3 DNA reads TGTGCCAGCAGTCCCAAACGCGTTTACACTGAAGCTTTCTTT.

V usage is TRBV5-1 and J usage is TRBJ1-4, with D uncertain. V was cut by 0 bases and J by 8 bases, with 11 bases left in between. Germline V gene sequence: CDR1 SGHRS, CDR2 YFSETQ. The CDR3 runs to 14 residues. This CDR3 is CASSLGDTTEKLFF. The CDR3 DNA follows: TGCGCCAGCAGCTTGGGGGATACCACCGAAAAACTGTTTTTT.

This clone was seen once. This sequence joins TRBV2 and TRBJ2-1; 9 nucleotides match TRBD2. The ends lost 6 bases at V and 4 bases at J; junction bases unmatched: 7. CDR1 is SNHLY and CDR2 is FYNNEI in the germline V gene. There are 15 residues in the CDR3. CDR3 sequence (DNA): TGTGCCAGCAGGCGGGAGGGCCTGCTATACAATGAGCAGTTCTTC. It is translated as CASRREGLLYNEQFF.

J is TRBJ1-4 and V is TRBV2; D is unresolved. The CDR3 contains 14 residues. Per germline, CDR1 SNHLY and CDR2 FYNNEI. With 8 bases removed from V and 0 bases from J, the gap between germline ends came to 10 bases. The CDR3 DNA reads as TGTGCCAGCTCCGGGCTGACAACTAATGAAAAACTGTTTTTT. Translating it yields CASSGLTTNEKLFF.

The chain carries TRBV18 and TRBJ2-7; TRBD1 matches at 7 bases. The CDR3 loop spans 14 amino acids. After removal of 4 bases from V and 0 bases from J, the junction contained 3 bases not matched to a gene. CDR1 and CDR2 from the germline V gene are KGHSH and LQKENI. The CDR3 region is CASSRWDSSYEQYF. CDR3 sequence (DNA): TGTGCCAGCTCACGATGGGACAGCTCCTACGAGCAGTACTTC.

This chain uses TRBV6-1 with TRBJ1-5; D ambiguous. Trimming shortened V by 7 bases and J by 0 bases, and 13 bases separated the two germline ends. CDR1 is MNHNS, CDR2 SASEGT, per germline. This CDR3 comprises 15 residues. The CDR3 here is CASMRTAYSNQPQHF. The CDR3 region has the DNA TGTGCCAGCATGAGGACTGCTTATAGCAATCAGCCCCAGCATTTT.

This chain links TRBV11-3 with TRBJ2-1; 11 bases line up with TRBD2. V lost 3 bases, J lost 4 bases, and 2 bases stayed unmatched. Germline values: CDR1 SGHNT, CDR2 YENEEA. The CDR3 loop spans 15 amino acids. The CDR3 DNA reads TGTGCCAGCAGCTTGAGACTAGCGGGATACAATGAGCAGTTCTTC. It codes for CASSLRLAGYNEQFF.

The CDR3 DNA reads as TGTGCCAGCAGTCTCGCGGGAGTTGGGCCCAATGAGCAGTTCTTC. Amino acid sequence: CASSLAGVGPNEQFF. The J gene is TRBJ2-1, the V gene TRBV6-5; 7 bases align to TRBD2. The CDR3 is 15 amino acids. Trimming removed 5 bases from V and 6 bases from J; junction bases left unmatched: 10. Germline lookup yields CDR1 MNHEY and CDR2 SVGAGI.

This clone was observed a single time. This chain links TRBV7-2 with TRBJ2-7; TRBD1 aligns across 9 bases. The V segment lost 1 base and the J segment 6 bases; nucleotides outside the gene matches: 7. The CDR3 consists of 15 residues. Germline loops: CDR1 SGHTA, CDR2 FQGNSA. The CDR3 protein is CASSLDRQGEAEQYF. The CDR3 DNA reads TGTGCCAGCAGCTTAGACCGACAGGGGGAGGCCGAGCAGTACTTC.

This rearrangement joins TRBV7-3 to TRBJ2-1; 12 positions agree with TRBD2. The V gene's germline CDR1 is SGHTA and CDR2 FQGTGA. This CDR3 comprises 15 residues. Trimming took 4 bases from V and 8 from J; bases not matched to a gene: 6. The CDR3 DNA reads TGTGCCAGCAGCTCTCGACTAGCGGGAGTGCATGAGCAGTTCTTC. Translation: CASSSRLAGVHEQFF.

CDR3 residues: CASRDTQETQYF. CDR3 DNA: TGTGCCAGCAGGGACACTCAAGAGACCCAGTACTTC. The genes are TRBV7-9 and TRBJ2-5; possibly TRBD1 for D (5 bases). This CDR3 comprises 12 residues. Trimming took 6 bases from V and 2 from J, leaving 7 bases between them. CDR1 SEHNR and CDR2 FQNEAQ come from the germline V gene (reference sequence).

The J gene is TRBJ1-2, the V gene TRBV5-5, with 7 bases fitting TRBD1. CDR3 size: 17 residues. Trimming cost V 2 bases and J 2 bases; bases outside gene matches: 12. Germline V gene data show CDR1 as SGHKS and CDR2 as YYEKEE (reference sequence). DNA of the CDR3: TGTGCCAGCAGCTTACAGGCAGCCCCGGGACAGAACTATGGCTACACCTTC. Translation gives CASSLQAAPGQNYGYTF.

The rearrangement uses TRBV6-1 and TRBJ2-1; D ambiguous. This CDR3 is 14 amino acids long. Germline-derived CDR1 and CDR2 are MNHNS and SASEGT. V dropped 7 bases and J dropped 2 bases, with 12 bases sitting between them. CDR3 DNA sequence: TGTGCCAGCACGAAGACGTCGCCCTACAATGAGCAGTTCTTC. Translated, it gives CASTKTSPYNEQFF.

On this clone itself: At one of its ends the junction is not consistent with the germline gene, which may arise from a read error. The V gene is TRBV29-1, the J gene TRBJ2-7; D unresolved. Germline CDR1 and CDR2: SQVTM and ANQGSEA. CDR3 length: 13 amino acids. CDR3: CSVEALPSYEQYF. In nucleotides, the CDR3 is TGCAGCGTGGAAGCTTTGCCCTCCTACGAGCAGTACTTC.

The genes are TRBV6-1 and TRBJ2-7, with 9 positions matching TRBD1. Looked up from germline, CDR1 is MNHNS and CDR2 is SASEGT. This CDR3 spans 14 amino acids. V lost 7 bases to trimming and J lost 2 bases; unmatched junction nucleotides: 6. CDR3: CASKVDRGTYEQYF. CDR3 DNA: TGTGCCAGCAAAGTAGACAGGGGGACCTACGAGCAGTACTTC.

The chain uses TRBV6-6 and TRBJ2-1; TRBD1 or TRBD2 may be the D gene (5 bases each). The CDR3 sequence is 15 residues long. Germline values: CDR1 MNHNY, CDR2 SVGAGI (reference sequence). V was clipped by 7 bases and J by 7 bases, with 20 bases between them. The CDR3 bases are TGTGCCAGCACTCCCCCGGGACCGAGGGCGAATGAGCAGTTCTTC. Its translation: CASTPPGPRANEQFF.

This clone was seen more than once but under ten times. A read error may account for a junction end that differs from germline. The V and J genes are TRBV7-7 and TRBJ2-3; 9 nucleotides align to TRBD2. In germline, CDR1 is SSHAT, CDR2 FNYEAQ (reference sequence). CDR3 size: 15 residues. The CDR3 is CASSLGYQRGATQYF. CDR3 in DNA: TGTGCTAGCAGCTTAGGATACCAGCGGGGGGCCACGCAGTATTTT.

V gene TRBV5-1 combines with J gene TRBJ1-1; tentative D call: TRBD1 (6 bases). The CDR3 has 14 amino acids. Germline CDR1 and CDR2: SGHRS and YFSETQ. With 2 bases removed from V and 0 bases from J, the gap between germline ends came to 8 bases. In DNA, the CDR3 is TGCGCCAGCAGCTTTACAGGGATGAACACTGAAGCTTTCTTT. Translated: CASSFTGMNTEAFF.